This TCR beta chain was captured by sequencing in a study of identical twins. In this sample, this clonotype turned up many times. What it binds is not known. TCRdb redid the calling of the 5' RACE reads with MiXCR, one entry per CDR3 protein. The sample carries 200,000 to 250,000 distinct CDR3 sequences, roughly 7% recorded once. The germline gives CDR1 SGHVS, CDR2 FQNEAQ. V was clipped by 5 bases and J by 8 bases, with 16 bases between them. CDR3 length: 14 residues. Broader study findings: High-abundance cord blood beta clonotypes had fewer insertions; memory repertoires showed none. Cross-sectional statistical analysis was relied on for the conclusions, without the same donors being followed. Within monozygotic twins, out-of-frame TCR alpha sharing was underestimated by the models.

The same data also contributed to another study, on yellow fever vaccine responses in identical twins. That study adds: Twins' vaccine T cell response reportedly gave the appearance of partial convergence and partial personalization.

The V call is TRBV7-8, the J call TRBJ2-1; possibly TRBD2 for D (6 bases). Sequencing was done on a sample of memory (CD45RO+) T cells sorted from blood. The sequence came from a woman aged 18-30 years in good health. CDR3 bases: TGTGCCAGCAGCACTAGCCCCCTGGGAGATGAGCAGTTCTTC. Its translation is CASSTSPLGDEQFF.